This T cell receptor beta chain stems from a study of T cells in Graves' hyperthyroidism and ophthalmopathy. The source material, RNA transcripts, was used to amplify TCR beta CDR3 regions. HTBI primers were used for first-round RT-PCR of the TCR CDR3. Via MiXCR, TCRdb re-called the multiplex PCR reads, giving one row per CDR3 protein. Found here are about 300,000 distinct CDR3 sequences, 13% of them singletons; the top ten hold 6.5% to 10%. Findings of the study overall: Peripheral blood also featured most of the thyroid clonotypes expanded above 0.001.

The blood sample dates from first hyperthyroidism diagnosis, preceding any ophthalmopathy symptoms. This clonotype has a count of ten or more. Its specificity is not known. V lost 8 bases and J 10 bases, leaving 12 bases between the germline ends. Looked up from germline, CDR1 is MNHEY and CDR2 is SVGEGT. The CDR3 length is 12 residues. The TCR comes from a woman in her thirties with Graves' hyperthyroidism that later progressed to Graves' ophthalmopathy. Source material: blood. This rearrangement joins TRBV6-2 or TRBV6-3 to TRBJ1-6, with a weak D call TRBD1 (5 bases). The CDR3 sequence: CASSAGPSPLHF. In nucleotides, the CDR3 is TGTGCCAGCTCTGCGGGGCCCTCACCCCTCCACTTT.